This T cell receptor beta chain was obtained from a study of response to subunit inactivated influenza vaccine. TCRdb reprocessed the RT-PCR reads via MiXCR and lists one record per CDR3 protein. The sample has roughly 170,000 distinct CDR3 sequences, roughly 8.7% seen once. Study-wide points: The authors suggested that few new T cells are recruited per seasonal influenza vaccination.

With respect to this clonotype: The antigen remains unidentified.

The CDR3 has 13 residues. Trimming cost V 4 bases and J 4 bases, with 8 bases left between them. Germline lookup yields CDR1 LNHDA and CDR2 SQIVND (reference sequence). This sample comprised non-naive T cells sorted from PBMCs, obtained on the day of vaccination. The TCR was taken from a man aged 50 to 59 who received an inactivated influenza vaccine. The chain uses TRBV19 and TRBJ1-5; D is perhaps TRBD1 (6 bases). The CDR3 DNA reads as TGTGCCAGTAGTAAAGGACAGAATCAGCCCCAGCATTTT. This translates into CASSKGQNQPQHF.